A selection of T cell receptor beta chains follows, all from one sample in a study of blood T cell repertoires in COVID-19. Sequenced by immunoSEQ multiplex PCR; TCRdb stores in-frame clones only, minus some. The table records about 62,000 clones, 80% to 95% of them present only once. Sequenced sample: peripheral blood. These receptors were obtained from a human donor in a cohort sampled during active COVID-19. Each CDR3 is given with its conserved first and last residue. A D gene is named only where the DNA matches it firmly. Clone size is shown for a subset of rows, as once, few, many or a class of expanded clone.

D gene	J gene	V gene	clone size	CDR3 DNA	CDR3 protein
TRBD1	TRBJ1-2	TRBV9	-	TGTGCCAGCAGCTTAGGGACAGAAGGCTACACCTTC	CASSLGTEGYTF
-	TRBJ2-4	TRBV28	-	TGTGCCAGCAGTGTTCAGAAAAACATTCAGTACTTC	CASSVQKNIQYF
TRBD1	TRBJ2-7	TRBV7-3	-	TGTGCCAGCAGCCCCGGACAGGGTGTAAACGAGCAGTACTTC	CASSPGQGVNEQYF
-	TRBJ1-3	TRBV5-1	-	TGCGCCAGCAGCTTGGGGTCAGTCTCTGGAAACACCATATATTTT	CASSLGSVSGNTIYF
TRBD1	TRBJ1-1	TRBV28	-	TGTGCCAGCATCACACAGGGGGGAACAAAGCCTGAAGCTTTCTTT	CASITQGGTKPEAFF
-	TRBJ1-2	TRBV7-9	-	TGTGCCAGCAGCTTAGGAGGTGCGGGGCTCTATGGCTACACCTTC	CASSLGGAGLYGYTF
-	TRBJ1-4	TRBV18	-	TGTGCCAGCTCACCGGCGGGACTGAGTAATGAAAAACTGTTTTTT	CASSPAGLSNEKLFF
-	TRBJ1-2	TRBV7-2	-	TGTGCCAGCAGCTTCGGAGACAGGACGAGTCACTATGGCTACACCTTC	CASSFGDRTSHYGYTF
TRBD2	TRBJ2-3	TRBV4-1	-	TGCGCCAGCAGCCAAGCCCCCGGGGGGAGCGTCTCCGCAGATACGCAGTATTTT	CASSQAPGGSVSADTQYF
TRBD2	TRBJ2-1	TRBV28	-	TGTGCCAGCAACCCACCGCGGGGGGGCGGCAATGAGCAGTTCTTC	CASNPPRGGGNEQFF
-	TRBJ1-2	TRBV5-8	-	TGTGCCAGCAGCTTGGCACAAAACTATGGCTACACCTTC	CASSLAQNYGYTF
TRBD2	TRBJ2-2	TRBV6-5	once	TGTGCCAGCATCGGACTCGGGGGGTCCGGGGAGCTGTTTTTT	CASIGLGGSGELFF
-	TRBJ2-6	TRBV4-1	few	TGCGCCAGCAGCCCCAGGTCCGCCTCTGGGGCCAACGTCCTGACTTTC	CASSPRSASGANVLTF
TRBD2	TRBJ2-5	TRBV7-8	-	TGTGCCAGCAGCTTGTGGAGCGGGGGGCAAGAGACCCAGTACTTC	CASSLWSGGQETQYF
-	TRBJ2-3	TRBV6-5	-	TGTGCCAGCAGACGCGATAGCACAGATACGCAGTATTTT	CASRRDSTDTQYF
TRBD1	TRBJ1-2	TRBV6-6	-	TGTGCCAGCAGTCTAAGACAGGGGGCCTATGGCTACACCTTC	CASSLRQGAYGYTF
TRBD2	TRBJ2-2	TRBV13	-	TGTGCCAGCAGCTCGGTGGGCGGGAGTGGTAACGGGGAGCTGTTTTTT	CASSSVGGSGNGELFF
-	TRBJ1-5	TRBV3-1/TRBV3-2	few	TGTGCCAGCAGCCAAGAACCAAGGGTCGGGGGTCAGCCCCAGCATTTT	CASSQEPRVGGQPQHF
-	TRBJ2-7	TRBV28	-	TGTGCCAGCTACGGGGGCTCCTACGAGCAGTACTTC	CASYGGSYEQYF
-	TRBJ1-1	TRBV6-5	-	TGTGCCAGCAGTCGACGGGGAATGGGGACTGAAGCTTTCTTT	CASSRRGMGTEAFF
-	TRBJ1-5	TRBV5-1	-	TGCGCCAGCAGCTTGGTGCCGCAGGCAGGCCAGCCCCAGCATTTT	CASSLVPQAGQPQHF
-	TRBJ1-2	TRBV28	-	TGTGCCAGCAAACTTGCAGGCTATGGCTACACCTTC	CASKLAGYGYTF
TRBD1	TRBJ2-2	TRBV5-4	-	TGTGCCAGCAAGGACAGGGGGAGAGGGAAACCCGGGGAGCTGTTTTTT	CASKDRGRGKPGELFF
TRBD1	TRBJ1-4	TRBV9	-	TGTGCCAGCAGCGTACACCCGGGGCAGGGGGGTGAAAAACTGTTTTTT	CASSVHPGQGGEKLFF
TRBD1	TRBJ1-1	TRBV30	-	TGTGCCTGGAGTGAGGACAGGGGTTGGACTGAAGCTTTCTTT	CAWSEDRGWTEAFF
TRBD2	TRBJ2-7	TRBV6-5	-	TGTGCCAGCACCAACGGCGGGGGTCCGTACTTC	CASTNGGGPYF
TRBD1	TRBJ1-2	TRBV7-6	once	TGTGCCAGCAGCCTTCCAGGGGGGCATGGCTACACCTTC	CASSLPGGHGYTF
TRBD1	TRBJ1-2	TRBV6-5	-	TGTGCCAGCACCCTAACCGACGGAGACAGGGGTGGCTACACCTTC	CASTLTDGDRGGYTF
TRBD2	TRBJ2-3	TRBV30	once	TGTGCCTGTAATAGCGGGGGGCCTTTTGATACGCAGTATTTT	CACNSGGPFDTQYF
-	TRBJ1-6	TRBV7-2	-	TGTGCCAGCACCCTCAGCTCCTATAATTCACCCCTCCACTTT	CASTLSSYNSPLHF
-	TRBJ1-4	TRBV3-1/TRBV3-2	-	TGTGCCAGCAGCCAAGGGTTGACGGGGTCGACAGGAGATGAAAAACTGTTTTTT	CASSQGLTGSTGDEKLFF
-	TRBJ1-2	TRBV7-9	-	TGTGCCAGCAGCTACAGTAACTATGGCTACACCTTC	CASSYSNYGYTF
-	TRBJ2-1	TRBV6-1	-	TGTGCCAGCAGTGAGGGGAGCGGAGCCCACAATGAGCAGTTCTTC	CASSEGSGAHNEQFF
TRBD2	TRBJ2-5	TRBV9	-	TGTGCCAGCAGCCTTAATAGCGGGAGGGCCCTCGAGACCCAGTACTTC	CASSLNSGRALETQYF
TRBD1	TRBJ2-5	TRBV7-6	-	TGTGCCAGCAGCCCCCTCGTCGGGACAGGACGGGAGACCCAGTACTTC	CASSPLVGTGRETQYF
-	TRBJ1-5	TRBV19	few	TGTGCCAGTAGTAGTGCAGGGAGGGTTAGCAATCAGCCCCAGCATTTT	CASSSAGRVSNQPQHF
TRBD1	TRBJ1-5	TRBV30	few	TGTGCCTGGAGTAAACAGGGGCATCAGCCCCAGCATTTT	CAWSKQGHQPQHF
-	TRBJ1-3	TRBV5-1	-	TGCGCCAGCAGCTACACAGGAGTCTCTGGAAACACCATATATTTT	CASSYTGVSGNTIYF
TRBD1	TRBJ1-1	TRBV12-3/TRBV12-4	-	TGTGCCAGCAGGTACGACAGGGGGCTTGTAGCTTTCTTT	CASRYDRGLVAFF
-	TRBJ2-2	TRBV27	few	TGTGCCAGCAGGGAGGGTACCGGGGAGCTGTTTTTT	CASREGTGELFF